This note documents a single TCR beta chain sequence. Antigen: not known. This sample was taken from a study of long-term antiretroviral therapy in people with HIV. Study findings and constraints: The range of CDR3 lengths in HIV repertoires proved narrower than that found in controls. Collection of the blood, which took place between the mid-2000s and the late 2010s, possibly occurred under older ART regimens.

The CDR3 runs 15 residues. V lost 0 bases and J lost 4, with 13 bases in between. Germline CDR1 KGHSH, CDR2 LQKENI. An immunoSEQ assay, version v3.0, was performed at survey level. Per-sample sequencing targets were roughly 40,000-50,000 T-cell genomes. Sequencing was performed with immunoSEQ multiplex PCR; in TCRdb, only in-frame clones are kept and a portion is missing. The data hold tens of thousands of clones, with more than 80% observed a single time. Samples held roughly 0.95-11 million cryopreserved PBMC, and DNA extraction followed. V is TRBV18 and J is TRBJ2-7; D could derive from TRBD1 or TRBD2 (5 bases each). The TCR sequence derives from a man aged 35 to 55 with HIV. Material: unsorted PBMCs, obtained 0.5 years before starting antiretroviral therapy. The CDR3 region is CASSPPNTREYEQYF. CDR3 nucleotides: TGTGCCAGCTCACCACCTAATACCAGGGAGTACGAGCAGTACTTC.